This paragraph reports one TCR beta chain. Its target is not known. Though nominally healthy at sampling, donors likely had unrecorded immune exposures. The CDR3 consists of 14 residues. V lost 0 bases and J lost 7, with 11 bases in between. The germline V gene encodes CDR1 SGHRS and CDR2 YFSETQ. The sample belongs to a study of cytomegalovirus exposure and HLA in healthy donors. Researchers ran the PCR with 60 Vbeta and 13 Jbeta primers. The table came from immunoSEQ multiplex PCR; TCRdb's copy has only in-frame clones and leaves some out. Counted here are 98,000 or so clones, about 83% occurring once; the ten biggest clones make up 16%. Study-level findings and limits: Among donors in an Asian-associated ancestry cluster, a later analysis reportedly found fewer N-insertions than the approximately 670-donor mean. A later look showed TCR association rates differing by HLA locus, highest for DRB1 and lowest for HLA-C. Using a false discovery rate of 0.05, a later analysis showed that about 16,000 TCR beta sequences were associated with HLA alleles.

This receptor was obtained from a man aged 55 to 70 in good health and CMV-seropositive. The chain is built from TRBV5-1 and TRBJ2-1, with D perhaps TRBD2 (6 bases). The sample comprised PBMCs. CDR3 sequence: CASSLAVGGNEQFF. The CDR3 nucleotides are TGCGCCAGCAGCTTGGCCGTAGGAGGGAATGAGCAGTTCTTC.